These 27 T cell receptor beta chains originate from one sample sequenced in a study of T cells in pancreatic ductal adenocarcinoma. The method was immunoSEQ multiplex PCR; TCRdb's version includes in-frame clones alone and lacks a portion of them. The repertoire has about 100,000 clones, about 96% of them found once; the top ten carry less than 4%. Selected pancreatic ductal adenocarcinoma patients had undergone surgery without neoadjuvant therapy. Material for sequencing was PBMCs. Every receptor here comes from a human donor with pancreatic ductal adenocarcinoma.

The chain is built from TRBV19 and TRBJ1-2, with 7 bases identical to TRBD1. Germline V gene sequence: CDR1 LNHDA, CDR2 SQIVND (reference sequence). This CDR3 has 16 amino acids. The V gene end was trimmed by 5 bases and the J gene end by 0 bases; junction bases not matched to a gene: 9. CDR3 DNA: TGTGCCAGTAGTGGCACAGGGACAGCCTCTAACTATGGCTACACCTTC. Protein product: CASSGTGTASNYGYTF.

The genes are TRBV11-2 and TRBJ2-2, with 9 bases lining up with TRBD2. V shed 4 bases, J shed 7 bases, and the junction held 4 bases outside the gene matches. The CDR3 totals 14 residues. Looked up from germline, CDR1 is SGHAT and CDR2 is FQNNGV. CDR3 coding DNA: TGTGCCAGCAGCTCGGGACTAGCTATCGGGGAGCTGTTTTTT. Translation gives CASSSGLAIGELFF.

A single count supports this clone. J is TRBJ2-1 and V is TRBV7-3; TRBD1 aligns across 9 bases. The V gene end was trimmed by 3 bases and the J gene end by 4 bases; junction bases not matched to a gene: 4. Germline assignment: CDR1 SGHTA and CDR2 FQGTGA. The CDR3 spans 15 residues. The CDR3 DNA sequence: TGTGCCAGCAGCTTGACCGGGACAGGGTACAATGAGCAGTTCTTC. It is translated as CASSLTGTGYNEQFF.

The chain carries TRBV6-4 and TRBJ2-7; 7 bases agree with TRBD2. Germline V gene lookup returns CDR1 MRHNA and CDR2 SNTAGT. The junction had 10 bases not matched to a gene; V was cut back by 8 bases and J by 3 bases. The CDR3 is 14 amino acids. The CDR3 sequence is CASFPGGSVYEQYF. The CDR3, as DNA: TGTGCCAGCTTCCCGGGGGGATCGGTCTACGAGCAGTACTTC.

V and J are TRBV18 and TRBJ2-2; unclear D gene. The V gene's germline CDR1 is KGHSH and CDR2 LQKENI. The CDR3 totals 17 residues. Trimming left V 0 bases short and J 4 bases short, with 15 bases between. The CDR3, as DNA: TGTGCCAGCTCACCACCGTTGGCAGGTCAGGCCACCGGGGAGCTGTTTTTT. It translates to CASSPPLAGQATGELFF. Variable domain in full (rest from reference TRBV18 and TRBJ2-2): NAGVMQNPRHLVRRRGQEARLRCSPMKGHSHVYWYRQLPEEGLKFMVYLQKENIIDESGMPKERFSAEFPKEGPSILRIQQVVRGDSAAYFCASSPPLAGQATGELFFGEGSRLTVL.

The gene calls are TRBV7-2 and TRBJ2-3, with D possibly being TRBD2 (5 bases). The CDR3 is made up of 14 amino acids. Germline lookup yields CDR1 SGHTA and CDR2 FQGNSA. The V end was cut by 7 bases, the J end by 4 bases, with 15 bases between. CDR3 protein: CASTSTGVSDTQYF. Written as DNA, the CDR3 is TGTGCCAGCACCTCAACCGGGGTCTCAGATACGCAGTATTTT.

This clone was detected once. The genes are TRBV25-1 and TRBJ2-3; 7 bases line up with TRBD2. CDR3 length equals 15 residues. V dropped 5 bases and J dropped 2; count of bases not matched to a gene: 7. Germline V lookup: CDR1 MGHDK, CDR2 SYGVNS. CDR3 in DNA: TGTGCCAGCAGTACCAAGCGGGACCTCACAGATACGCAGTATTTT. Residues: CASSTKRDLTDTQYF.

The chain joins TRBV5-1 to TRBJ1-1, with D possibly being TRBD1 (5 bases). Trimming cost V 4 bases and J 5 bases, with 15 bases left between them. The CDR3 has 14 residues. Germline CDR1 is SGHRS and CDR2 is YFSETQ. CDR3 sequence: CASSRSGGGTEAFF. The CDR3 DNA is TGCGCCAGCAGCCGCTCCGGGGGGGGGACTGAAGCTTTCTTT.

J is TRBJ2-1 and V is TRBV7-3; TRBD1 aligns across 8 bases. The CDR3 has 15 amino acids. J gave up 5 bases and V 5 bases, and 8 bases lay outside the gene matches. Germline CDR1 SGHTA, CDR2 FQGTGA. CDR3 protein: CASSLTGVRHNEQFF. The DNA of the CDR3 is TGTGCCAGCAGCCTGACAGGGGTGAGGCACAATGAGCAGTTCTTC.

The V call is TRBV6-1, the J call TRBJ2-7; 9 bases match TRBD2. J gave up 1 base and V 4 bases, and 8 bases lay outside the gene matches. The CDR3 is 16 residues long. Looked up from germline, CDR1 is MNHNS and CDR2 is SASEGT. CDR3 sequence: CASSGGGGLSSYEQYF. CDR3 DNA sequence: TGTGCCAGCAGTGGCGGGGGGGGACTGTCTTCCTACGAGCAGTACTTC.

This clone was found once. The J gene is TRBJ1-1, the V gene TRBV18; D is possibly TRBD1 (5 bases). V shed 6 bases and J shed 10 bases, with 18 bases lying between them. The CDR3 is 13 residues long. Germline V gives CDR1 KGHSH, CDR2 LQKENI. CDR3: CASSLGEGSPAFF. The CDR3 DNA sequence: TGTGCCAGCTCCCTGGGGGAGGGTAGTCCAGCTTTCTTT.

The CDR3 loop reads CASSRSRDRGRAGELFF. Here the CDR3 DNA reads TGTGCCAGCAGTCGATCCCGGGACAGGGGGCGCGCCGGGGAGCTGTTTTTT. The V gene is TRBV28, the J gene TRBJ2-2, with TRBD1 matching over 12 bases. The CDR3 is 17 residues long. Germline V CDR1 and CDR2: MDHEN, SYDVKM. V lost 5 bases to trimming and J lost 6 bases; unmatched junction nucleotides: 10. The variable domain in full, completed from reference TRBV28 and TRBJ2-2, reads DVKVTQSSRYLVKRTGEKVFLECVQDMDHENMFWYRQDPGLGLRLIYFSYDVKMKEKGDIPEGYSVSREKKERFSLILESASTNQTSMYLCASSRSRDRGRAGELFFGEGSRLTVL.

Comment on this clone: An end of the junction does not agree with germline; a read error may underlie this. The V gene is TRBV13, the J gene TRBJ2-7, with 11 bases matching TRBD2. Germline V gene data show CDR1 as PRHDT and CDR2 as FYEKMQ (reference sequence). CDR3 size: 14 residues. CDR3: CASRLAGGLYEQYF. CDR3 DNA sequence: TGTGCCAGCAGGTTAGCGGGAGGGCTATACGAGCAGTACTTC.

The V gene is TRBV18, the J gene TRBJ2-5; D remains ambiguous. The CDR3 sequence is 14 residues long. Germline-derived CDR1 and CDR2 are KGHSH and LQKENI. V was trimmed by 1 base and J by 2 bases, leaving 8 bases between them. The CDR3: CASSPRSVQETQYF. For the CDR3, the DNA is TGTGCCAGCTCACCACGTTCTGTTCAAGAGACCCAGTACTTC.

The gene calls are TRBV5-4 and TRBJ1-4; 10 bases are shared with TRBD1. The CDR3 consists of 14 residues. CDR1 SGHNT and CDR2 YYREEE come from the germline V gene (reference sequence). V dropped 3 bases and J dropped 8; count of bases not matched to a gene: 4. The DNA for the CDR3 is TGTGCCAGCAGCTCCGGGACAGGGGTAGAAAAACTGTTTTTT. Translated: CASSSGTGVEKLFF. Together with reference TRBV5-4 and TRBJ1-4, the CDR3 gives the full variable domain: ETGVTQSPTHLIKTRGQQVTLRCSSQSGHNTVSWYQQALGQGPQFIFQYYREEENGRGNFPPRFSGLQFPNYSSELNVNALELDDSALYLCASSSGTGVEKLFFGSGTQLSVL.

V gene TRBV7-2 combines with J gene TRBJ2-7; a weak D match, TRBD2 (5 bases). This CDR3 is built from 13 residues. The germline V and J ends were trimmed by 3 bases and 7 bases, with 13 bases remaining between them. The germline gives CDR1 SGHTA, CDR2 FQGNSA. The CDR3 nucleotides are TGTGCCAGCAGCTTGGACTGGAGAGGGGAGCAGTACTTC. Translated: CASSLDWRGEQYF.

This clone was counted a single time. The chain is built from TRBV9 and TRBJ2-1, with D perhaps matching TRBD2 (6 bases). Between the trimmed V and J ends, which lost 0 bases and 6 bases, there was a span of 13 bases. The CDR3 is 15 amino acids. Germline CDR1 reads SGDLS; CDR2 reads YYNGEE. The CDR3 DNA is TGTGCCAGCAGCGTAGCGGGAGAAACGGCCAATGAGCAGTTCTTC. Amino acid sequence: CASSVAGETANEQFF. The variable domain in full, completed from reference TRBV9 and TRBJ2-1, reads DSGVTQTPKHLITATGQRVTLRCSPRSGDLSVYWYQQSLDQGLQFLIQYYNGEERAKGNILERFSAQQFPDLHSELNLSSLELGDSALYFCASSVAGETANEQFFGPGTRLTVL.

This rearrangement joins TRBV4-1 to TRBJ2-5, with D tentatively TRBD2 (6 bases). Per germline, CDR1 MGHRA and CDR2 YSYEKL. V lost 1 base, J lost 2 bases, and 11 bases lay in between. The CDR3 length is 15 residues. DNA for the CDR3: TGCGCCAGCAGCCAAGTTGACGGGACTCAAGAGACCCAGTACTTC. The encoded protein is CASSQVDGTQETQYF.

For this clone: One junction end disagrees with the germline gene, perhaps due to a read error. The chain joins TRBV7-2 to TRBJ2-1, with 8 bases that match TRBD1. The CDR3 has 13 amino acids. The germline V gene encodes CDR1 SGHTA and CDR2 FQGNSA. CDR3 region: CASSSTPGQDQLF. The CDR3, as DNA: TGTGCCAGCAGCTCAACCCCGGGACAGGACCAACTCTTC.

Comments on this clone: The same CDR3 also results from other DNA sequences found in this sample. V usage is TRBV23-1 and J usage is TRBJ2-5; maybe TRBD1 (6 bases). TRBV23-1 is an ORF, with its function uncertain. This CDR3 is 15 amino acids long. Trimming cost V 2 bases and J 6 bases, with 16 bases left between them. The CDR3 DNA reads TGCGCCAGCAGTCAAAGGCAGGGGAAGTACCAGACCCAGTACTTC. This encodes CASSQRQGKYQTQYF.

The chain uses TRBV29-1 and TRBJ2-7, with 8 bases fitting TRBD1. There are 13 residues in the CDR3. J was trimmed by 2 bases and V by 6 bases; bases with no gene match: 6. Germline lookup yields CDR1 SQVTM and CDR2 ANQGSEA. This CDR3 is CSVTRTGTYEQYF. The CDR3 nucleotides are TGCAGCGTCACGCGGACAGGGACCTACGAGCAGTACTTC.

The chain recombines TRBV6-5 with TRBJ2-7; 7 positions match TRBD2. Germline loops: CDR1 MNHEY, CDR2 SVGAGI. The CDR3 sequence is 14 residues long. The V and J ends lost 5 bases and 4 bases, in that order; junction bases with no gene match: 8. Written as DNA, the CDR3 is TGTGCCAGCAGTCAATGGGGGGAGGGGTACGAGCAGTACTTC. This codes for CASSQWGEGYEQYF.

The V and J genes are TRBV4-1 and TRBJ2-1, with 7 bases matching TRBD2. Germline V gene sequence: CDR1 MGHRA, CDR2 YSYEKL. The CDR3 totals 18 residues. Germline trimming cut 4 bases from V and 9 bases from J; bases unmatched to any gene: 21. DNA for the CDR3: TGCGCCAGCAGCCTACAAGATATCGGACTAGTGGGGAACGGTGAGCAGTTCTTC. This encodes CASSLQDIGLVGNGEQFF.

The V and J genes are TRBV4-2 and TRBJ1-2; D not certain. This CDR3 is built from 15 residues. The germline CDR1 and CDR2 sequences are LGHNA and YNFKEQ. V dropped 1 base and J dropped 3 bases, with 12 bases sitting between them. As DNA, the CDR3 is TGTGCCAGCAGCCAAGGAGCTAGGAGGGACTATGGCTACACCTTC. Its translation: CASSQGARRDYGYTF.

The rearrangement joins TRBV28 to TRBJ1-5; maybe TRBD1 (6 bases). CDR1 is MDHEN and CDR2 is SYDVKM in the germline V gene. This CDR3 is 13 amino acids long. Deletions cut 4 bases from V and 8 bases from J, with 12 bases between. The CDR3 bases are TGTGCCAGCAGTTCCGGCAGGGACAAGCCCCAGCATTTT. Its translation is CASSSGRDKPQHF.

CDR3 loop: CASSQVVTSGSQYF. The CDR3 DNA sequence: TGTGCCAGCAGCCAAGTTGTAACTAGCGGGAGTCAGTACTTC. The genes are TRBV4-2 and TRBJ2-7; 11 bases align to TRBD2. The CDR3 extends over 14 amino acids. V shed 1 base, J shed 10 bases, and the junction held 6 bases outside the gene matches. Looked up from germline, CDR1 is LGHNA and CDR2 is YNFKEQ.

This clone was detected only once. The genes are TRBV25-1 and TRBJ2-5, with 9 bases fitting TRBD1. CDR1 is MGHDK, CDR2 SYGVNS, per germline. CDR3 size: 15 residues. J was trimmed by 3 bases and V by 8 bases; bases with no gene match: 10. The DNA for the CDR3 is TGTGCCAGCGGACCTCCGGGACAGGGTAAAGAGACCCAGTACTTC. Its translation: CASGPPGQGKETQYF.